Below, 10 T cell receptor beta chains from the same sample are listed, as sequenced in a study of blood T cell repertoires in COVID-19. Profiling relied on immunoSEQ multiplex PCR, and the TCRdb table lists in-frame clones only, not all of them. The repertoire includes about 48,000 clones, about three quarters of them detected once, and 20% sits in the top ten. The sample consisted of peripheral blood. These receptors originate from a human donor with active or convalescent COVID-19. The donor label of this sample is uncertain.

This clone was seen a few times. CDR3 sequence: CASSLSIPTGTGDYGYTF. The CDR3 DNA sequence: TGTGCCAGCAGCTTATCGATCCCAACCGGGACAGGGGACTATGGCTACACCTTC. The chain carries TRBV11-2 and TRBJ1-2; 10 bases line up with TRBD1. The ends lost 2 bases at V and 3 bases at J; junction bases unmatched: 12. Germline values: CDR1 SGHAT, CDR2 FQNNGV. The CDR3 sequence is 18 residues long.

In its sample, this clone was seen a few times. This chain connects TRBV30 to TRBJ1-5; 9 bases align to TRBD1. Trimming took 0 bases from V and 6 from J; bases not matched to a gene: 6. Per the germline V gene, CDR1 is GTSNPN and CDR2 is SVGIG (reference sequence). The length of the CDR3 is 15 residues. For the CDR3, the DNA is TGTGCCTGGAGTGTAGGGGACAGGGCTGGTCAGCCCCAGCATTTT. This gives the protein CAWSVGDRAGQPQHF.

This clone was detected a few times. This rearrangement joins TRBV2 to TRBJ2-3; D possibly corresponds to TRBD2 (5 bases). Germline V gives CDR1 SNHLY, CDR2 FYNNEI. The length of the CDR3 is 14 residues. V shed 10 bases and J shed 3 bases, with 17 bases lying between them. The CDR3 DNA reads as TGTGCCATCCCACGCGGGCCGGAGACAGATACGCAGTATTTT. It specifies CAIPRGPETDTQYF.

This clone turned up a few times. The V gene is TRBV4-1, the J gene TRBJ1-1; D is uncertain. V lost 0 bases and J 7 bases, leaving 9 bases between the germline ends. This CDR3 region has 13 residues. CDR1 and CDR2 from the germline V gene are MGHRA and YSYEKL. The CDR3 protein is CASSQDKELEAFF. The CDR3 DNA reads TGCGCCAGCAGCCAAGATAAAGAGCTTGAAGCTTTCTTT.

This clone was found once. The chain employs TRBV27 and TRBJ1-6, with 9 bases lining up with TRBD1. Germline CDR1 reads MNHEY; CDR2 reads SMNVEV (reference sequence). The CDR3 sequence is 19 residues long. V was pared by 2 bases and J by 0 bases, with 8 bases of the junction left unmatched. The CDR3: CASSLANRGRGSYNSPLHF. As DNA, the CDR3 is TGTGCCAGCAGTTTAGCCAACAGGGGGCGCGGCTCCTATAATTCACCCCTCCACTTT.

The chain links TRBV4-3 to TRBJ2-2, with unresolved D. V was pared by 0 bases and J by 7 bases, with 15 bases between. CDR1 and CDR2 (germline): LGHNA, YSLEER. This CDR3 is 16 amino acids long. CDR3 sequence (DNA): TGCGCCAGCAGCCAAGATGTGGCGGTTGTGGGCGGGGAGCTGTTTTTT. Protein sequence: CASSQDVAVVGGELFF.

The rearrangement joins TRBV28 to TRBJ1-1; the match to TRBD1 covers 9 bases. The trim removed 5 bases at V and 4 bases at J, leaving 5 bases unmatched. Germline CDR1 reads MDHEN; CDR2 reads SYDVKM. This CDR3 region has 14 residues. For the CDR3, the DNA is TGTGCCAGCAGTACAGGGGGCAGGGGCACTGAAGCTTTCTTT. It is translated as CASSTGGRGTEAFF.

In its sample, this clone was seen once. CDR3 region: CASSFGGSVAKNIQYF. The CDR3 nucleotides read TGTGCCAGCAGTTTCGGCGGGTCTGTTGCCAAAAACATTCAGTACTTC. V is TRBV27 and J is TRBJ2-4; the D gene is possibly TRBD2 (5 bases). Germline V lookup: CDR1 MNHEY, CDR2 SMNVEV (reference sequence). The CDR3 spans 16 residues. The V and J ends lost 3 bases and 1 base respectively, with 13 bases between them.

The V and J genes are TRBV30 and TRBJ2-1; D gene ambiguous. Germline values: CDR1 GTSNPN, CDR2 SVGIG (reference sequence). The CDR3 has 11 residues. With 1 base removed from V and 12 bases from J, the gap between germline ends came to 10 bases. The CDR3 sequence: CAWSGNYGQFF. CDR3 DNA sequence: TGTGCCTGGAGTGGAAATTACGGGCAGTTCTTC.

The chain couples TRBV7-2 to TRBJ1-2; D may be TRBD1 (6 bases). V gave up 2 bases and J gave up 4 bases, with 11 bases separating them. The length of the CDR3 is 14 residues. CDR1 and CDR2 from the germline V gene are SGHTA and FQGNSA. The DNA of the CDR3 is TGTGCCAGCAGCTTAAGGACAGAATCCTATGGCTACACCTTC. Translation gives CASSLRTESYGYTF. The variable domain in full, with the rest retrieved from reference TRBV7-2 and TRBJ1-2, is GAGVSQSPSNKVTEKGKDVELRCDPISGHTALYWYRQSLGQGLEFLIYFQGNSAPDKSGLPSDRFSAERTGGSVSTLTIQRTQQEDSAVYLCASSLRTESYGYTFGSGTRLTVV.